A selection of T cell receptor beta chains follows, all from one sample in a study of radiotherapy plus CTLA-4 blockade in lung cancer. The method was immunoSEQ multiplex PCR; TCRdb's version includes in-frame clones alone and lacks a portion of them. The table includes roughly 88,000 clones, about 83% detected once. The specimen comprised peripheral blood, sampled from a patient treated with radiotherapy plus ipilimumab. These receptors all stem from a human donor with non-small cell lung cancer who had stable disease on radiotherapy plus ipilimumab. The CDR3 runs from the conserved cysteine through the conserved F or W. A D gene is named only where the DNA matches it firmly. Not every row has a clone size; where given, it reads once, few, many or a size class.

v_call	clone_size	j_call	d_call	cdr3_aa	cdr3_nt
TRBV21-1	.	TRBJ2-7	.	CASSKARPQGTYEQYF	TGTGCCAGCAGCAAAGCTCGCCCACAGGGAACCTACGAGCAGTACTTC
TRBV5-4	.	TRBJ1-3	.	CASSLASSPDTIYF	TGTGCCAGCAGCTTGGCCTCAAGCCCAGACACCATATATTTT
TRBV5-1	.	TRBJ2-3	.	CASSLGPTGAGSDTQYF	TGCGCCAGCAGCTTGGGGCCTACAGGGGCGGGGAGTGATACGCAGTATTTT
TRBV28	.	TRBJ2-1	TRBD2	CASSLWTSGNNEQFF	TGTGCCAGCAGTTTATGGACTAGCGGAAACAATGAGCAGTTCTTC
TRBV7-9	few	TRBJ2-2	.	CASGAGELFF	TGTGCCAGCGGGGCCGGGGAGCTGTTTTTT
TRBV5-4	.	TRBJ2-1	TRBD2	CASSDGLAGGLEQFF	TGTGCCAGCAGCGATGGACTAGCGGGGGGGCTTGAGCAGTTCTTC
TRBV7-6	.	TRBJ1-2	.	CASSFRGDGYTF	TGTGCCAGCAGCTTTCGGGGGGATGGCTACACCTTC
TRBV7-3	.	TRBJ1-2	.	CASSLTPLETATYGYTF	TGTGCCAGCAGCTTAACACCCTTGGAGACGGCGACGTATGGCTACACCTTC
TRBV19	.	TRBJ2-3	.	CASSILGSGTDTQYF	TGTGCCAGTAGTATTTTAGGGAGTGGCACAGATACGCAGTATTTT
TRBV18	.	TRBJ2-7	TRBD1	CASSPVGDSLYEQYF	TGTGCCAGCTCACCGGTGGGGGACAGTCTTTACGAGCAGTACTTC
TRBV7-8	.	TRBJ1-5	TRBD1	CASSSGGPQHF	TGTGCCAGCAGCTCAGGGGGACCCCAGCATTTT
TRBV6-6	once	TRBJ2-5	TRBD2	CASSPRASGTQETQYF	TGTGCCAGCAGCCCCCGGGCCAGCGGGACCCAAGAGACCCAGTACTTC
TRBV5-1	.	TRBJ2-2	TRBD2	CASSLVTSSNTGELFF	TGCGCCAGCAGCTTGGTGACTAGCAGTAACACCGGGGAGCTGTTTTTT
TRBV7-2	few	TRBJ1-5	TRBD1	CASSLDRGQPQHF	TGTGCCAGCAGCTTAGACAGGGGCCAGCCCCAGCATTTT
TRBV11-1	.	TRBJ2-7	.	CASSGYNMDEQYF	TGTGCCAGCAGCGGGTATAACATGGACGAGCAGTACTTC
TRBV18	.	TRBJ2-7	.	CASSTTATYEQYF	TGTGCCAGCTCAACGACAGCCACCTACGAGCAGTACTTC
TRBV6-6	.	TRBJ2-7	.	CASRAVQGGWEQYF	TGTGCCAGCAGGGCGGTCCAGGGGGGCTGGGAGCAGTACTTC
TRBV28	once	TRBJ1-2	.	CASRSVNYGYTF	TGTGCCAGCAGAAGTGTTAACTATGGCTACACCTTC
TRBV5-1	.	TRBJ2-5	TRBD1	CASSPGQIQETQYF	TGCGCCAGCAGCCCGGGACAGATTCAAGAGACCCAGTACTTC
TRBV4-1	.	TRBJ2-7	.	CASSPAEMYAQYF	TGCGCCAGCAGCCCAGCTGAGATGTACGCCCAGTACTTC
TRBV5-6	.	TRBJ1-1	.	CASSLERDTQFAFF	TGTGCCAGCAGCTTGGAACGGGACACCCAATTCGCTTTCTTT
TRBV28	.	TRBJ1-5	.	CASSLPGSRNQPQHF	TGTGCCAGCAGCCTGCCGGGGAGCCGCAATCAGCCCCAGCATTTT
TRBV19	.	TRBJ1-5	TRBD1	CASSIMGQASNQPQHF	TGTGCCAGTAGTATAATGGGACAGGCAAGCAATCAGCCCCAGCATTTT
TRBV6-6	.	TRBJ1-2	.	CASSYPSGGRYGYTF	TGTGCCAGCAGTTACCCCAGCGGGGGTCGCTATGGCTACACCTTC
TRBV5-1	.	TRBJ2-7	.	CASSSNSIVYEQYF	TGCGCCAGCAGCTCCAACTCAATAGTCTACGAGCAGTACTTC
TRBV7-9	.	TRBJ2-2	.	CASTNDGYTGELFF	TGTGCCAGCACCAACGACGGGTACACCGGGGAGCTGTTTTTT
TRBV2	once	TRBJ2-3	TRBD2	CASSELFGGVGADTQYF	TGTGCCAGCAGTGAATTATTTGGGGGGGTGGGCGCAGATACGCAGTATTTT
TRBV5-1	.	TRBJ2-7	TRBD1	CASSLAGQGPYEQYF	TGCGCCAGCAGCTTGGCGGGACAGGGACCCTACGAGCAGTACTTC
TRBV4-1	.	TRBJ2-1	TRBD2	CASSPLTSGSIDEQFF	TGCGCCAGCAGCCCCTTGACTAGCGGGAGTATCGATGAGCAGTTCTTC
TRBV29-1	few	TRBJ2-2	.	CSVDKERFGELFF	TGCAGCGTAGATAAGGAAAGATTCGGGGAGCTGTTTTTT
TRBV4-2	.	TRBJ2-5	TRBD1	CASSQWTGGEETQYF	TGTGCCAGCAGCCAATGGACAGGGGGCGAAGAGACCCAGTACTTC
TRBV7-6	.	TRBJ2-2	.	CASDTGSYTGELFF	TGTGCCAGCGACACAGGGTCTTACACCGGGGAGCTGTTTTTT
TRBV4-1	few	TRBJ2-7	TRBD2	CASSQDPSGDYEQYF	TGCGCCAGCAGCCAAGACCCTAGCGGGGACTACGAGCAGTACTTC
TRBV19	once	TRBJ2-3	.	CASSGGVFTDTQYF	TGTGCCAGCAGCGGTGGGGTCTTCACAGATACGCAGTATTTT
TRBV6-5	.	TRBJ1-2	TRBD1	CASTRLGTGKYGYTF	TGTGCCAGCACCCGCCTCGGGACAGGGAAATATGGCTACACCTTC
TRBV5-1	.	TRBJ2-3	.	CASSLAGQGTDTQYF	TGCGCCAGCAGCTTGGCAGGACAAGGCACAGATACGCAGTATTTT
TRBV14	once	TRBJ1-1	.	CASSPRAWNTEAFF	TGTGCCAGCAGCCCCCGGGCCTGGAACACTGAAGCTTTCTTT
TRBV6-5	.	TRBJ2-4	.	CASSYSNGPNIQYF	TGTGCCAGCAGTTACTCGAACGGGCCAAACATTCAGTACTTC
TRBV5-5	.	TRBJ1-2	TRBD1	CASRRDRVYPNYGYTF	TGTGCCAGCAGGCGGGACAGGGTGTACCCTAACTATGGCTACACCTTC
TRBV27	.	TRBJ1-5	.	CASSPSSRGGNQPQHF	TGTGCCAGCAGTCCCTCATCCAGGGGAGGTAATCAGCCCCAGCATTTT
TRBV10-3	.	TRBJ1-3	.	CAISDLGTRRSGNTIYF	TGTGCCATCAGTGACTTGGGGACAAGGAGATCTGGAAACACCATATATTTT
TRBV11-2	few	TRBJ1-1	.	CASSIKIRERPWMNTEAFF	TGTGCCAGCAGCATTAAAATCAGGGAACGGCCCTGGATGAACACTGAAGCTTTCTTT